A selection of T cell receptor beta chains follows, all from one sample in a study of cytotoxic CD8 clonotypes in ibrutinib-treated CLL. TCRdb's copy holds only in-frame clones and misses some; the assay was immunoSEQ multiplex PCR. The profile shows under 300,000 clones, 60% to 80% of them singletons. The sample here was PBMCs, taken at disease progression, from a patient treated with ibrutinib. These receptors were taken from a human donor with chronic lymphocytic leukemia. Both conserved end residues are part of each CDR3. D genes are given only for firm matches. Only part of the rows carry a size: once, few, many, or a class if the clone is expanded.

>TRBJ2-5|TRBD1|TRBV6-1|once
TGTGCCAGCATCTACAGGGGGCCCGGAGAGACCCAGTACTTC
CASIYRGPGETQYF
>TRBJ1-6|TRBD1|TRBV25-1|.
TGTGCCAGCAGTGGGACAGGATATAATTCACCCCTCCACTTT
CASSGTGYNSPLHF
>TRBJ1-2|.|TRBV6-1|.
TGTGCCAGCAGTTCGGAACGTTTCCACGTCGGCTACACCTTC
CASSSERFHVGYTF
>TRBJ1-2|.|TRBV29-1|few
TGCAGCGTTGTCGGGTCGGGCCTAGCTAACTATGGCTACACCTTC
CSVVGSGLANYGYTF
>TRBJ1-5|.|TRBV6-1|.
TGTGCCAGCAGTGAAAAGGGGTGGGCCAATCAGCCCCAGCATTTT
CASSEKGWANQPQHF
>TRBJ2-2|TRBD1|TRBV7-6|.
TGTGCCAGCAGCCCTAGACAGGGTAGACCCGGGGAGCTGTTTTTT
CASSPRQGRPGELFF
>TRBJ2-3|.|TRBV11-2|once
TGTGCCAGCAGACCGTTCTTCCCAGATACGCAGTATTTT
CASRPFFPDTQYF
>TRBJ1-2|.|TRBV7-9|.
TGTGCCAGCAGTCCTGGACAGATTAATGGCTACACCTTC
CASSPGQINGYTF
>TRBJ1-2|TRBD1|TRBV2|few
TGTGCCAGCAGGACGACAGGGATAATGATCTATGGCTACACCTTC
CASRTTGIMIYGYTF
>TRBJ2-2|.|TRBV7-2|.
TGTGCCAGCAGCTTACAGGGAGCCTTGGCCGGGGAGCTGTTTTTT
CASSLQGALAGELFF
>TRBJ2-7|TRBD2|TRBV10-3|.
TGTGCCATCAGTGAGTCGGGAGTAGCGGGGGAGAACCCCTACGAGCAGTACTTC
CAISESGVAGENPYEQYF
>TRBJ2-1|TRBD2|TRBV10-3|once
TGTGCCACGGGGGGTGGAGCGGACAATGAGCAGTTCTTC
CATGGGADNEQFF
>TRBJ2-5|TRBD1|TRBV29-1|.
TGCAGCGCCGCCGGGACAGGGGGAGAGACCCAGTACTTC
CSAAGTGGETQYF
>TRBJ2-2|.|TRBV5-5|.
TGTGCCAGCAGCGTCAATTTAGGGGGAACCGGGGAGCTGTTTTTT
CASSVNLGGTGELFF
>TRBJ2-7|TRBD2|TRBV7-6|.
TGTGCCAGCAGCTTAGCGGGAGGGGCCTACGAGCAGTACTTC
CASSLAGGAYEQYF
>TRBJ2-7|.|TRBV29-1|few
TGCAGCGTGGTTGGGGGCTACGAGCAGTACTTC
CSVVGGYEQYF
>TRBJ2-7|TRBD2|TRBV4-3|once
TGCGCCAGCAGCCAACTCGGTCTAGCGGCCTACGAGCAGTACTTC
CASSQLGLAAYEQYF
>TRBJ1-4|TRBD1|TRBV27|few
TGTGCCAGCAGTTTATTCGGGACAGGGGCTGAAAAACTGTTTTTT
CASSLFGTGAEKLFF
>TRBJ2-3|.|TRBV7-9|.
TGTGCCAGCACCCAACTTACCTCAGATACGCAGTATTTT
CASTQLTSDTQYF
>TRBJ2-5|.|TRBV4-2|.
TGTGCCAGCAGCCCAGAGCCCGCAGCTATAGGGACCCAGTACTTC
CASSPEPAAIGTQYF
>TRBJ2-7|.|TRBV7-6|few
TGTGCCAGCAGCTTAGAGGCGGAACTAGCTGTCTACGAGCAGTACTTC
CASSLEAELAVYEQYF
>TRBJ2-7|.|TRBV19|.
TGTGCCAGTAGTATAGATCCTCCCACCGGGACACCGAGGAAAGGTGTCTACGAGCAGTACTTC
CASSIDPPTGTPRKGVYEQYF
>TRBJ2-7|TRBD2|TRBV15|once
TGTGCCACCAGCAGAGGGGGTTTAGCGGGCCTGATCTCCTACGAGCAGTACTTC
CATSRGGLAGLISYEQYF
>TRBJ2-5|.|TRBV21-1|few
TGTGCCAGCAACAACCACGGGACAGGGCATCCGGAGACCCAGTACTTC
CASNNHGTGHPETQYF
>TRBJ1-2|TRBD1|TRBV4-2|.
TGTGCCAGCAGACCACCCGGGACAGGGCCTTATGGCTACACCTTC
CASRPPGTGPYGYTF
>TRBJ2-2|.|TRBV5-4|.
TGTGCCAGCAGCTTGGTATGGGGCCGGGGCACCGGGGAGCTGTTTTTT
CASSLVWGRGTGELFF
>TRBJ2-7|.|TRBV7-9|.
TGTGCCAGCAGCTTATCGTTTACAGCAGAGTACTTC
CASSLSFTAEYF
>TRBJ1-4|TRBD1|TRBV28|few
TGTGCCAGCAGCTCGACAGGGGCTCCCAATGAAAAACTGTTTTTT
CASSSTGAPNEKLFF
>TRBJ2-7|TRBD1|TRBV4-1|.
TGCGCCAGCAGCCAACCGGGACAGGGTGTTTACGAGCAGTACTTC
CASSQPGQGVYEQYF
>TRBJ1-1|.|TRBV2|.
TGTGCCAGCAGTGAGACCGGAGCTGAAGCTTTCTTT
CASSETGAEAFF
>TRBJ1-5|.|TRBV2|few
TGTGCCAGCAGTCCCCGGACATTGTATAGCAATCAGCCCCAGCATTTT
CASSPRTLYSNQPQHF
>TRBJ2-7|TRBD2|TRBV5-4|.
TGTGCCAGCAGCCCTTGGGGGAGGGGAGCCTACGAGCAGTACTTC
CASSPWGRGAYEQYF
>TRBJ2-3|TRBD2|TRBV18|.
TGTGCCAGCTCACCACGGAGACTAGCGGGAAGCACAGATACGCAGTATTTT
CASSPRRLAGSTDTQYF
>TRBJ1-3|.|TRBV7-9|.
TGTGCCAGCAGCTTCGTAAGGAACTTGCCTGGAAACACCATATATTTT
CASSFVRNLPGNTIYF
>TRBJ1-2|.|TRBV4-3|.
TGCGCCAGCAGCCAAGATGTTCTAGCAGGCCCCACTAACTATGGCTACACCTTC
CASSQDVLAGPTNYGYTF
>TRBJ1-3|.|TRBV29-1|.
TGCAGCGTCTGGACCTCTGGAAACACCATATATTTT
CSVWTSGNTIYF
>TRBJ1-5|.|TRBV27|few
TGTGCCAGCAGTTTGTCTGGGGTGGCCAATCAGCCCCAGCATTTT
CASSLSGVANQPQHF
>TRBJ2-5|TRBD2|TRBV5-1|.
TGCGCCAGCAGCTTATTTTGGACTAGCGGGAGCCGCCAAGAGACCCAGTACTTC
CASSLFWTSGSRQETQYF
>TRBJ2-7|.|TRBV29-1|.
TGCAGCGTTGAAGGTCGGGGCGAGCGGAACCTTTACGAGCAGTACTTC
CSVEGRGERNLYEQYF
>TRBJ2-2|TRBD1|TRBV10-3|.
TGTGCCACGCACCGGGACAGGGTGAACACCGGGGAGCTGTTTTTT
CATHRDRVNTGELFF
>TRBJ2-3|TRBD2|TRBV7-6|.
TGTGCCAGCAGCTTAGATCCCGCTAGCGGGAGGTTTACAGATACGCAGTATTTT
CASSLDPASGRFTDTQYF
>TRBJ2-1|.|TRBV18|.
TGTGCCAGCTCACCACAGGGGTTTAATTTTAATGAGCAGTTCTTC
CASSPQGFNFNEQFF
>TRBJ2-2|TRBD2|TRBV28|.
TGTGCCAGCAGTTCCCCAGCGGGAGGCGGGGAGCTGTTTTTT
CASSSPAGGGELFF
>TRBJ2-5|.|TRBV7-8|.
TGTGCCAGCATCTTAGGGACACAAGAGACCCAGTACTTC
CASILGTQETQYF
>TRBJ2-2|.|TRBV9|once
TGTGCCAGCAGCGTAGTTGCTGGCCCGGCCGGGGAGCTGTTTTTT
CASSVVAGPAGELFF
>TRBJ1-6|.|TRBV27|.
TGTGCCAGCAGAATAGGAACAACCGCACCCCTCCACTTT
CASRIGTTAPLHF
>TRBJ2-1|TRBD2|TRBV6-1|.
TGTGCCAGCAGGTTGGCGGGGGGGACCTACAATGAGCAGTTCTTC
CASRLAGGTYNEQFF
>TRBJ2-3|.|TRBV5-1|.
TGCGCCAGCAGCTCGGGACCAAGCACAGATACGCAGTATTTT
CASSSGPSTDTQYF
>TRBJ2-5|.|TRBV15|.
TGTGCCACCAGCAGCCGAACGGTCGTCCAAGAGACCCAGTACTTC
CATSSRTVVQETQYF
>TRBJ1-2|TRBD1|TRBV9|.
TGTGCCAGCAGCGGAGGACAGGGGGCGTCCTATGGCTACACCTTC
CASSGGQGASYGYTF
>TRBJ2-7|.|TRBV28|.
TGTGCCAGCAGTTTCGGACCTATCTCCTACGAGCAGTACTTC
CASSFGPISYEQYF
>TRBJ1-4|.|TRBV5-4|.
TGTGCCAGCAGCCTAGGGGGAAAACTGTTTTTT
CASSLGGKLFF
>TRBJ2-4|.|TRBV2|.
TGTGCCAGCACCGCTTCCCAACCGTTAGCCAAAAACATTCAGTACTTC
CASTASQPLAKNIQYF
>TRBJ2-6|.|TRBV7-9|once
TGTGCCAGCAGCAAGGACACGTACAGCTCTGGGGCCAACGTCCTGACTTTC
CASSKDTYSSGANVLTF
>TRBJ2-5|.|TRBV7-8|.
TGTGCCAGCAGCCCTCCGCGGATGGAAGAGACCCAGTACTTC
CASSPPRMEETQYF
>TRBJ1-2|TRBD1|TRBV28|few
TGTGCCAGCAGTTTGTGGTTCAAAAGGGGGCGAGGCTACACCTTC
CASSLWFKRGRGYTF